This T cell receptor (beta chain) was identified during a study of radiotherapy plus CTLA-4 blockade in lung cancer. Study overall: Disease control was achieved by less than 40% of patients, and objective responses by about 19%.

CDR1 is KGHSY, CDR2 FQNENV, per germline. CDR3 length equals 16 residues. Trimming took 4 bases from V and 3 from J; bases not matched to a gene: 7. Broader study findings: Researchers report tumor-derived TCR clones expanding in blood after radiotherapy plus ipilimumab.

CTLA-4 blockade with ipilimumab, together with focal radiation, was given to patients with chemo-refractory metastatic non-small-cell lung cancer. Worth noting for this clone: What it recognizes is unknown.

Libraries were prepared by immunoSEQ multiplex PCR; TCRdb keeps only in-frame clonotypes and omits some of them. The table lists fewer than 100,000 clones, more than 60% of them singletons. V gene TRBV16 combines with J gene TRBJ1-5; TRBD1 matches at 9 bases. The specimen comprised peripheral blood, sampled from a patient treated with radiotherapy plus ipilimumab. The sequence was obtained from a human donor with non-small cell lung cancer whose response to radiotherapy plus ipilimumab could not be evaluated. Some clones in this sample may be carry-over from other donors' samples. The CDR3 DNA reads TGTGCCAGCAGCCCCCAGGGACAGGGTTTCAATCAGCCCCAGCATTTT. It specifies CASSPQGQGFNQPQHF.